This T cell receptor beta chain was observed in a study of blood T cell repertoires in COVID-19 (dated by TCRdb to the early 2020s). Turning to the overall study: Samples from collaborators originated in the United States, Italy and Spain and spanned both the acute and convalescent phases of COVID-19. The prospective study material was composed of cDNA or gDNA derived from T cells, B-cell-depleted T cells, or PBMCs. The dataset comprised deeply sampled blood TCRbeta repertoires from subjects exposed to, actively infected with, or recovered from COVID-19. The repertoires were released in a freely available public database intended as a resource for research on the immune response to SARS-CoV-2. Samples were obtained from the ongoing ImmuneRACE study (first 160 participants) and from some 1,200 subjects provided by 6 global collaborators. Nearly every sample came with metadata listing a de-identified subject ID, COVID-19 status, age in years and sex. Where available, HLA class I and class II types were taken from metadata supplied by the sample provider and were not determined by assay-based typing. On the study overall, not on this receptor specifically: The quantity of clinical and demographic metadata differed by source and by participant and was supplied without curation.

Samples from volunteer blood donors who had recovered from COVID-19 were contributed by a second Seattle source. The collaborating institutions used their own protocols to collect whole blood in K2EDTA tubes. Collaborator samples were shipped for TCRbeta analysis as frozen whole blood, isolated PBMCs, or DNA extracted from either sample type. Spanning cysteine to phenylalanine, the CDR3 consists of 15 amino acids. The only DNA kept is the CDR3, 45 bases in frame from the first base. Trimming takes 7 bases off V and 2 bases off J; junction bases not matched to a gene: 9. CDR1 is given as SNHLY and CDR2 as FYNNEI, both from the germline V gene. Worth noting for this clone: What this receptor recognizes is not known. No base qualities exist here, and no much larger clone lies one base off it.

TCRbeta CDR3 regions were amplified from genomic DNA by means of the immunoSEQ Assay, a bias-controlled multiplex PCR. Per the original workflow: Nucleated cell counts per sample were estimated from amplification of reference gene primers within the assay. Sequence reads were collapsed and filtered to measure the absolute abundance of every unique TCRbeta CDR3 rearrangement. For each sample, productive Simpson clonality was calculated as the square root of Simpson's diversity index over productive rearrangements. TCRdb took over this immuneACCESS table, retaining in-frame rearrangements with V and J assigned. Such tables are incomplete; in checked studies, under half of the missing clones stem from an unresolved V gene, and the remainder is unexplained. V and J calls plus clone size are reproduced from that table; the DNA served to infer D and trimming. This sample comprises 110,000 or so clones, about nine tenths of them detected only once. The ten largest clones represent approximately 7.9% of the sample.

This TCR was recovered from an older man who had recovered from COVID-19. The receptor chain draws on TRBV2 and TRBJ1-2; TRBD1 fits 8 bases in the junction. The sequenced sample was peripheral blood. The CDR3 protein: CASIRPGQANYGYTF. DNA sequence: TGTGCCAGCATCAGACCGGGACAGGCGAACTATGGCTACACCTTC.